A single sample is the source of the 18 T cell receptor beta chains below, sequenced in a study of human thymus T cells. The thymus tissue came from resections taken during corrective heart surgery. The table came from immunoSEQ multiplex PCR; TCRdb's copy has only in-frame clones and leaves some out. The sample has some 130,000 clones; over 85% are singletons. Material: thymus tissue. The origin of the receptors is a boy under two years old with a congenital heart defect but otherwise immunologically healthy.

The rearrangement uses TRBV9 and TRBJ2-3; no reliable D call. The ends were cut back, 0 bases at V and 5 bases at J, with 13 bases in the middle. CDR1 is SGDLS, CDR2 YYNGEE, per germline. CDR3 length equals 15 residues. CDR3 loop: CASSVAAVVGDTQYF. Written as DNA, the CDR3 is TGTGCCAGCAGCGTAGCTGCAGTGGTGGGAGATACGCAGTATTTT.

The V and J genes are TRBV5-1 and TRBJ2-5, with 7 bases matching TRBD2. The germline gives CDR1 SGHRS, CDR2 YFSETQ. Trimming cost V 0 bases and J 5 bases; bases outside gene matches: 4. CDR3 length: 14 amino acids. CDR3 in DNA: TGCGCCAGCAGCTTGGCGGGGGGAGGCGAGACCCAGTACTTC. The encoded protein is CASSLAGGGETQYF.

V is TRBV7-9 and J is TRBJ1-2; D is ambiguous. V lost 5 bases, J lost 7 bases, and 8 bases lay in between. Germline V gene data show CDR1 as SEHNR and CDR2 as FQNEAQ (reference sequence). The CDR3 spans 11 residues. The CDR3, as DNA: TGTGCCAGCAGCCCAGCCCGTGGCTACACCTTC. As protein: CASSPARGYTF.

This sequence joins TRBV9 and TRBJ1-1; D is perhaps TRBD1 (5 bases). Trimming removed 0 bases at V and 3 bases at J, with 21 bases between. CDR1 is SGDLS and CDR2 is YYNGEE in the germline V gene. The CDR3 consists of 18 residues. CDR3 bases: TGTGCCAGCAGCGTAGTATCATGGCAGGGTAAAGTCGACACTGAAGCTTTCTTT. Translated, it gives CASSVVSWQGKVDTEAFF.

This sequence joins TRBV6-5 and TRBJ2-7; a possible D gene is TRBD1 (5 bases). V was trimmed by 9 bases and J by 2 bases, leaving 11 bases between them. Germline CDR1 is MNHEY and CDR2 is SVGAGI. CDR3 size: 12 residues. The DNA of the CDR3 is TGTGCCAGTAAATCAGGGCCCTACGAGCAGTACTTC. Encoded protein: CASKSGPYEQYF.

CDR3 nucleotides: TGTGCCAGCAGCCGTGGACACTACGAGCAGTACTTC. Its translation is CASSRGHYEQYF. The V call is TRBV7-2, the J call TRBJ2-7; tentative D call: TRBD1 (5 bases). The CDR3 contains 12 residues. Germline CDR1 reads SGHTA; CDR2 reads FQGNSA. Trimming removed 5 bases at V and 3 bases at J, with 8 bases between.

The CDR3 loop is CASSGVDGYTF. The DNA for the CDR3 is TGTGCCAGCTCAGGGGTAGATGGCTACACCTTC. The chain employs TRBV6-1 and TRBJ1-2, with TRBD1 as a possible D gene (6 bases). The CDR3 consists of 11 residues. From germline, CDR1 is MNHNS and CDR2 SASEGT. Trimming took 8 bases from V and 6 from J, leaving 10 bases between them.

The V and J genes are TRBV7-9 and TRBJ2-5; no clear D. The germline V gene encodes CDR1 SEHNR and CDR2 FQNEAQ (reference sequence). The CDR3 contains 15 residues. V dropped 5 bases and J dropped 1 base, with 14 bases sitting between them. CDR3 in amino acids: CASSRIVRSQETQYF. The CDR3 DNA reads TGTGCCAGCAGCCGGATCGTGCGGTCCCAAGAGACCCAGTACTTC.

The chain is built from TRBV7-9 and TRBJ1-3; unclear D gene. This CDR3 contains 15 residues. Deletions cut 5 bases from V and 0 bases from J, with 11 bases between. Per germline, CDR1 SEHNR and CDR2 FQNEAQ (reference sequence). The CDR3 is CASSVSTSSGNTIYF. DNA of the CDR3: TGTGCCAGCAGCGTTAGTACTTCCTCTGGAAACACCATATATTTT.

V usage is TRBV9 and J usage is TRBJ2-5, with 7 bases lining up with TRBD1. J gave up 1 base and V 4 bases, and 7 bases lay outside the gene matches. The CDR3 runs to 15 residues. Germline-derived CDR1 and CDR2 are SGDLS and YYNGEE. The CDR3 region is CASSSETGTQETQYF. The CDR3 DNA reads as TGTGCCAGCAGCTCCGAGACAGGGACCCAAGAGACCCAGTACTTC.

The CDR3 DNA sequence: TGTGCCAGCAGTTCCACTGTGGGGGGACGGGGCACAGATACGCAGTATTTT. Residues: CASSSTVGGRGTDTQYF. The V call is TRBV27, the J call TRBJ2-3; TRBD2 is a possible D gene (6 bases). CDR1 MNHEY and CDR2 SMNVEV come from the germline V gene (reference sequence). V lost 4 bases to trimming and J lost 1 base, with 18 bases between them. The CDR3 runs to 17 residues.

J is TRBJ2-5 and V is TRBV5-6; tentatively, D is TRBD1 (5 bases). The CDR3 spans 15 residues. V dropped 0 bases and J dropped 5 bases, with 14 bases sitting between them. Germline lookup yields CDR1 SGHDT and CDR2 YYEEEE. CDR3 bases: TGTGCCAGCAGCTTGGTGAGACCCAGGGTGGAGACCCAGTACTTC. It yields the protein CASSLVRPRVETQYF.

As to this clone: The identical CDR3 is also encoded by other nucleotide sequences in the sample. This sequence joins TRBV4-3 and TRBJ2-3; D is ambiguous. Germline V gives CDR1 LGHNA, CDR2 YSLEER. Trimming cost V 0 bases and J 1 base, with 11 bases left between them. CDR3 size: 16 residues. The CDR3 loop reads CASSQEGSRGTDTQYF. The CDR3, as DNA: TGCGCCAGCAGCCAAGAAGGTAGCAGAGGCACAGATACGCAGTATTTT.

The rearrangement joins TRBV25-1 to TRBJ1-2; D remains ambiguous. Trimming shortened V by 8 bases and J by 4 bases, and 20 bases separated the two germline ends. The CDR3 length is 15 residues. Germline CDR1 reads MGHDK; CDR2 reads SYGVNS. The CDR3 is CASDPTGSKGYGYTF. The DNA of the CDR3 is TGTGCCAGCGACCCCACGGGCAGTAAGGGCTATGGCTACACCTTC.

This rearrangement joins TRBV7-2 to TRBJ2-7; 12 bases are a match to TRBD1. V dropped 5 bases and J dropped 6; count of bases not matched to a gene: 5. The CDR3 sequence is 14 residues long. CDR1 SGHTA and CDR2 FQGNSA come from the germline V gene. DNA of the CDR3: TGTGCCAGCAGCACTCCGGGACAGGGGGCCGAGCAGTACTTC. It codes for CASSTPGQGAEQYF.

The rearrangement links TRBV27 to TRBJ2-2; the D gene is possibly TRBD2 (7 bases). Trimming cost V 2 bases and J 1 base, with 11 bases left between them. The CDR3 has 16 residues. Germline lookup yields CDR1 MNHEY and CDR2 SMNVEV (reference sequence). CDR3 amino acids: CASSLGGGLNTGELFF. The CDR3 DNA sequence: TGTGCCAGCAGTTTAGGGGGGGGCCTGAACACCGGGGAGCTGTTTTTT.

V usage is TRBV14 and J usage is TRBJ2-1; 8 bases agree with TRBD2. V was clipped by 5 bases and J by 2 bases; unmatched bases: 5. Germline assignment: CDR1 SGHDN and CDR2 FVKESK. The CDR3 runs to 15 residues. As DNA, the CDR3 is TGTGCCAGCAGCGAAACTAGCGGAGCCTACAATGAGCAGTTCTTC. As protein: CASSETSGAYNEQFF.

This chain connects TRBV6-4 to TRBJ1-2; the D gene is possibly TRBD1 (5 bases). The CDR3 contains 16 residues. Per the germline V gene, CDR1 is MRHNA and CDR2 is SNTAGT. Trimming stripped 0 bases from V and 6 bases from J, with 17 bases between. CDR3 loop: CASSDSISRDYHGYTF. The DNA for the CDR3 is TGTGCCAGCAGTGACTCGATTTCCCGGGACTATCATGGCTACACCTTC.